The present T cell receptor (beta chain) was sequenced within a study of T cell responses to AZD1222 COVID-19 vaccine. The study, taken as a whole, reports: Donors were chiefly white British, with a greater number of females, and clonal diversity was perhaps underestimated.

V was shortened by 6 bases and J by 3 bases, with 19 bases between the two germline ends. Germline CDR1 is LNHDA and CDR2 is SQIVND (reference sequence). The CDR3 has 16 amino acids. On this clone itself: Its cognate antigen is unknown.

Clones were read by immunoSEQ multiplex PCR, and TCRdb kept only the in-frame ones, dropping some. The sample includes some 180,000 clones, 92% seen only once; the top ten take around 2%. The chain employs TRBV19 and TRBJ2-3; either TRBD1 or TRBD2 may fit D (5 bases each). Material: peripheral blood, obtained 28 days after the second AZD1222 dose. The origin of this receptor is an adult who received the AZD1222 COVID-19 vaccine. The CDR3 loop is CASRPPGTWGTDTQYF. CDR3 nucleotides: TGTGCCAGTAGACCCCCCGGGACCTGGGGGACAGATACGCAGTATTTT.